This T cell receptor (beta chain) stems from a study of cytomegalovirus exposure and HLA in healthy donors. Findings and limits, study-wide: The study found most TCR sequences rare, yet found some public TCRs in many donors.

Profiling relied on immunoSEQ multiplex PCR, and the TCRdb table lists in-frame clones only, not all of them. Of 90,000 to 150,000 clones in the sample, about nine tenths were seen once. Germline values: CDR1 LNHNV, CDR2 YYDKDF (reference sequence). The CDR3 is 13 residues long. With 0 bases removed from V and 1 base from J, the gap between germline ends came to 3 bases. Concerning this clone: What it recognizes is unknown.

J is TRBJ1-2 and V is TRBV15, with D uncertain. The sample taken for sequencing was PBMCs. The clonotype was recovered from a young man in good health and CMV-seropositive. The DNA of the CDR3 is TGTGCCACCAGCAGAGAGAGTAACTATGGCTACACCTTC. Its translation is CATSRESNYGYTF.